This TCR beta chain was retrieved from a study of blood T cells in healthy people across ages. V dropped 7 bases and J dropped 4 bases, with 6 bases sitting between them. The CDR3 is made up of 11 amino acids. Germline V CDR1 and CDR2: SNHLY, FYNNEI. Through a sample-barcoded 5' primer and a J-beta primer mix, a second PCR was run for roughly 6 to 12 cycles. Every sample gave at least 2.5 million paired-end reads containing CDR3. TCRdb used MiXCR to reprocess the 5' RACE reads, holding one entry per CDR3 protein. The sample shows around 970,000 distinct CDR3 sequences, roughly half of them seen only once.

Sequencing input: blood. This chain uses TRBV2 with TRBJ2-3; no firm D call. The TCR originated in a woman aged 60-75 years in good health. The CDR3 DNA sequence: TGTGCCAGCATAAGGTCAGATACGCAGTATTTT. Protein product: CASIRSDTQYF.